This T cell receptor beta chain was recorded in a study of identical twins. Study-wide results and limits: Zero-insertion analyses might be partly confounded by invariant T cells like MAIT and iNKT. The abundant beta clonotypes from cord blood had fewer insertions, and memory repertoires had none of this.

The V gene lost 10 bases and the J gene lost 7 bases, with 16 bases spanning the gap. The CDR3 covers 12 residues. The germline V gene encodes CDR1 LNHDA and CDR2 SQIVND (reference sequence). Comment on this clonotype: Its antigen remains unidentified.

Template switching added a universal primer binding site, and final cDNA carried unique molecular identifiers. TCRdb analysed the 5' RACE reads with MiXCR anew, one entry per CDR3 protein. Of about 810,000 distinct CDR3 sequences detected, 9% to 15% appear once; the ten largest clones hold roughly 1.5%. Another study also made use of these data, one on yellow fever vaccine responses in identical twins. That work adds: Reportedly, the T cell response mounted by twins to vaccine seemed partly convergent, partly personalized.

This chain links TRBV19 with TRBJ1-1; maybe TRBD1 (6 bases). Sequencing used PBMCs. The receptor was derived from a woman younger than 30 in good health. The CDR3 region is CATGADLYEAFF. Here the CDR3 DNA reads TGTGCCACGGGGGCGGACCTTTATGAAGCTTTCTTT.